This T cell receptor (beta chain) appears in the sequencing data of a study of cytomegalovirus exposure and HLA in healthy donors. Study findings and constraints: When a later analysis was performed, an Asian-associated ancestry cluster reportedly had fewer N-insertions than the roughly 640-donor mean.

The V gene end was trimmed by 1 base and the J gene end by 6 bases; junction bases not matched to a gene: 6. Germline values: CDR1 SGHTA, CDR2 FQGNSA. The CDR3 is 15 amino acids. With regard to this clone: Its antigen remains unknown.

In the PCR, 60 Vbeta and 13 Jbeta primers were used. The method was immunoSEQ multiplex PCR; TCRdb's version includes in-frame clones alone and lacks a portion of them. This sample carries some 190,000 clones, 65% to 80% of them seen once, and the ten largest clones take about 4.6%. The material sequenced was PBMCs. The clonotype comes from a man aged 25-45 years in good health and CMV-seropositive. The rearrangement joins TRBV7-2 to TRBJ2-1, with 7 bases fitting TRBD2. The CDR3 nucleotides are TGTGCCAGCAGCTTAGGGCTAGCGGACTTCAATGAGCAGTTCTTC. Translating it yields CASSLGLADFNEQFF.